These 14 T cell receptor beta chains were sequenced from one sample in a study of T cells in localized non-small cell lung cancer. The method was immunoSEQ multiplex PCR; TCRdb's version includes in-frame clones alone and lacks a portion of them. The data contain 55,000 to 65,000 clones, roughly nine tenths of them singletons. The specimen was peripheral blood, collected before any cancer treatment. The receptors derive from a man aged 35 to 69 with stage I lung adenocarcinoma.

The genes are TRBV4-2 and TRBJ2-7, with 8 bases matching TRBD2. The CDR3 is 15 amino acids. The germline gives CDR1 LGHNA, CDR2 YNFKEQ. V gave up 1 base and J gave up 3 bases; unmatched junction bases: 5. CDR3 in amino acids: CASSQAGGADYEQYF. CDR3 nucleotides: TGTGCCAGCAGCCAAGCGGGGGGGGCCGACTACGAGCAGTACTTC.

The chain is built from TRBV30 and TRBJ1-5, with a weak D call TRBD1 (5 bases). Germline CDR1 is GTSNPN and CDR2 is SVGIG (reference sequence). Trimming took 3 bases from V and 4 from J, leaving 13 bases between them. The CDR3 has 14 amino acids. CDR3 bases: TGTGCCTGGAGCCGTGGCGGGGGAAATCAGCCCCAGCATTTT. Its translation: CAWSRGGGNQPQHF.

V is TRBV11-2 and J is TRBJ1-1; D call uncertain. V was clipped by 3 bases and J by 3 bases, with 11 bases between them. Germline V gene lookup returns CDR1 SGHAT and CDR2 FQNNGV. CDR3 length equals 14 residues. The CDR3 bases are TGTGCCAGCAGCTTTAGGGCATGGGACACTGAAGCTTTCTTT. Translation gives CASSFRAWDTEAFF.

The chain is built from TRBV29-1 and TRBJ2-1; no firm D call. The CDR3 totals 14 residues. The germline gives CDR1 SQVTM, CDR2 ANQGSEA. V lost 2 bases, J lost 4 bases, and 12 bases lay in between. The CDR3 sequence is CSVEPLGSYNEQFF. CDR3 DNA sequence: TGCAGCGTTGAACCCCTCGGGTCTTACAATGAGCAGTTCTTC.

This clone was counted once. The chain employs TRBV6-1 and TRBJ1-5; D gene uncertain. The CDR3 length is 11 residues. Germline values: CDR1 MNHNS, CDR2 SASEGT. The V end was cut by 5 bases, the J end by 5 bases, with 4 bases between. This chain's CDR3 is CASSSHQPQHF. As DNA, the CDR3 is TGTGCCAGCAGTTCCCATCAGCCCCAGCATTTT.

This sequence joins TRBV12-5 and TRBJ2-5, with 9 bases fitting TRBD1. This CDR3 has 18 residues. Looked up from germline, CDR1 is LGHNT and CDR2 is FRNRAP. J gave up 5 bases and V 0 bases, and 13 bases lay outside the gene matches. CDR3 in DNA: TGTGCTAGTGGTTTGGTTCCCCCCCGGACAGGGGAACAGGAGACCCAGTACTTC. Translation gives CASGLVPPRTGEQETQYF.

V is TRBV28 and J is TRBJ1-2; 9 bases align to TRBD1. Per the germline V gene, CDR1 is MDHEN and CDR2 is SYDVKM. V was pared by 8 bases and J by 2 bases, with 9 bases of the junction left unmatched. The CDR3 covers 15 residues. This CDR3 reads CASAQYRGQNYGYTF. CDR3 DNA: TGTGCCAGCGCCCAGTACAGGGGGCAAAACTATGGCTACACCTTC.

The V and J genes are TRBV29-1 and TRBJ2-2; D not resolved. The CDR3 is made up of 12 amino acids. The V gene lost 5 bases and the J gene lost 1 base, with 5 bases spanning the gap. The germline V gene encodes CDR1 SQVTM and CDR2 ANQGSEA. CDR3: CSVTVNTGELFF. CDR3 nucleotide sequence: TGCAGCGTTACGGTGAACACCGGGGAGCTGTTTTTT.

The gene calls are TRBV28 and TRBJ2-7; TRBD2 matches at 7 bases. Germline V gives CDR1 MDHEN, CDR2 SYDVKM. V shed 1 base, J shed 0 bases, and the junction held 3 bases outside the gene matches. This CDR3 is 15 amino acids long. The CDR3 reads CASSLSVAGSYEQYF. The CDR3 DNA is TGTGCCAGCAGTTTATCAGTAGCGGGCTCCTACGAGCAGTACTTC.

The rearrangement links TRBV6-5 to TRBJ2-3, with 13 bases matching TRBD2. V shed 5 bases and J 4 bases; nucleotides not matched to a gene: 3. In germline, CDR1 is MNHEY, CDR2 SVGAGI. The CDR3 contains 15 residues. This chain's CDR3 is CASSLTSGRPDTQYF. The CDR3 DNA reads as TGTGCCAGCAGTCTGACTAGCGGGAGGCCAGATACGCAGTATTTT.

This chain uses TRBV6-5 with TRBJ2-7; no clear D gene. Germline CDR1 is MNHEY and CDR2 is SVGAGI. CDR3 length equals 12 residues. Trimming left V 6 bases short and J 0 bases short, with 6 bases between. The CDR3 protein is CASSPGSYEQYF. The CDR3 DNA follows: TGTGCCAGCAGCCCAGGCTCCTACGAGCAGTACTTC.

V usage is TRBV6-6 and J usage is TRBJ2-4; 7 bases line up with TRBD1. CDR1 is MNHNY, CDR2 SVGAGI, per germline (reference sequence). The CDR3 extends over 14 amino acids. V shed 0 bases and J 7 bases; nucleotides not matched to a gene: 3. CDR3 sequence (DNA): TGTGCCAGCAGTTACTCGGACAGGCGGAACATTCAGTACTTC. Its protein product is CASSYSDRRNIQYF.

This chain uses TRBV29-1 with TRBJ1-5, with D possibly TRBD1 on 6 matching bases. V dropped 7 bases and J dropped 2 bases, with 12 bases sitting between them. Per germline, CDR1 SQVTM and CDR2 ANQGSEA. This CDR3 has 13 amino acids. CDR3 sequence reads: CSACAGGNQPQHF. Written as DNA, the CDR3 is TGCAGCGCCTGTGCAGGGGGCAATCAGCCCCAGCATTTT.

The chain couples TRBV6-1 to TRBJ2-5; D ambiguous. This CDR3 contains 11 residues. Germline CDR1 is MNHNS and CDR2 is SASEGT. V dropped 5 bases and J dropped 2 bases, with 3 bases sitting between them. The CDR3 region is CASSMQETQYF. Here the CDR3 DNA reads TGTGCCAGCAGTATGCAAGAGACCCAGTACTTC.